Sequencing of this T cell receptor (beta chain) was carried out in a study of control samples from healthy donors and cancer patients. The V gene's germline CDR1 is LNHNV and CDR2 YYDKDF (reference sequence). There are 14 residues in the CDR3. Trimming shortened V by 0 bases and J by 0 bases, and 5 bases separated the two germline ends. TCRdb's copy holds only in-frame clones and misses some; the assay was immunoSEQ multiplex PCR. The sample carries fewer than 90,000 clones, around 87% recorded once. Sequenced sample: blood. V usage is TRBV15 and J usage is TRBJ1-1; D is uncertain. The receptor was isolated from a man over 45 in good health. The CDR3: CATSRDKVNTEAFF. The DNA of the CDR3 is TGTGCCACCAGCAGAGATAAGGTGAACACTGAAGCTTTCTTT.